This T cell receptor (beta chain) was retrieved from a study of T-cell memory formation after mild COVID-19. Losses at the gene ends were 2 bases for V and 4 bases for J; bases not matched to a gene: 3. From germline, CDR1 is MNHEY and CDR2 SMNVEV (reference sequence). The CDR3 totals 15 residues. General study findings and limits: Some clones that responded turned up in pre-infection memory, which suggests that cross-reactive memory joined in.

At least ten counts were recorded for this clonotype. The antigen is unknown. MiXCR was run by TCRdb on the 5' RACE reads, yielding one entry per CDR3 protein. The sample shows 200,000 or so distinct CDR3 sequences, 9.5% of them seen only once. The gene calls are TRBV27 and TRBJ2-3, with 10 bases matching TRBD2. The sample taken for sequencing was PBMCs or a T cell subset sorted from them (not recorded which). The clonotype comes from a man younger than 35 who had mild COVID-19 (a few samples of this study predate the infection). Cell type and time point are not known. The CDR3 loop is CASSLSGGASDTQYF. The CDR3 DNA reads as TGTGCCAGCAGTTTAAGCGGGGGGGCCTCAGATACGCAGTATTTT.